This T cell receptor beta chain derives from a study of blood T cell repertoires in COVID-19 (dated by TCRdb to 2020 to 2022). Describing the broader study: Samples covering the acute and convalescent phases of COVID-19 were provided by collaborators in the United States, Italy and Spain. A freely available public database, intended as a resource for researchers studying the immune response to SARS-CoV-2, is where the repertoires were released. The material from the prospective study consisted of cDNA or gDNA derived from T cells, B-cell-depleted T cells, or PBMCs. Where available, HLA class I and class II types were obtained from metadata supplied by the sample provider rather than from assay-based typing. The dataset comprised deeply sampled blood TCRbeta repertoires from subjects exposed to, actively infected with, or recovered from COVID-19. The samples were drawn from two sources: the first 160 participants of the ongoing ImmuneRACE study, and 1,000 to 1,500 subjects contributed by 6 global collaborators. The sample metadata nearly always contained a de-identified subject ID, COVID-19 status, age in years and sex. Overall study outcomes, separate from this receptor: The quantity of clinical and demographic metadata differed by source and by participant and was supplied without curation.

Points on this clone: The clone's antigen remains unknown. There are no base qualities to consult, and no much larger clone falls within one base. The same CDR3 also results from other DNA sequences found in this sample.

Counted from cysteine to phenylalanine, this CDR3 has 12 amino acids. The read is trimmed to its CDR3 DNA, 36 bases read in frame from base 1. V gives up 0 bases and J gives up 8 bases, and the segment between their germline ends measures 6 bases. As encoded in the germline V gene, CDR1 is SGHRS while CDR2 is YFSETQ. TCRbeta CDR3 regions were amplified from genomic DNA using the immunoSEQ Assay, a bias-controlled multiplex PCR. The paper's processing steps were these. Nucleated cell counts per sample were estimated from amplification of reference gene primers within the assay. Sequence reads were collapsed and filtered to measure the absolute abundance of every unique TCRbeta CDR3 rearrangement. For each sample, productive Simpson clonality was calculated as the square root of Simpson's diversity index across productive rearrangements. The source is immuneACCESS, and TCRdb retained only in-frame sequences with V and J called. Part of the clones is not carried over; for the studies checked, unresolved V genes explain less than half of this, and the remainder is unexplained. The V and J calls and clone size come from that table; D and trimming were worked out from the DNA. Here the sample has tens of thousands of clones; approximately 84% occur a single time. The top ten hold about a tenth of the sample.

Whole blood was collected in K2EDTA tubes by collaborating institutions according to the institutions' own protocols. For TCRbeta analysis, collaborators shipped samples as frozen whole blood, isolated PBMCs, or DNA extracted from either of those sample types. The sequenced sample was peripheral blood. The clonotype originates from a man between 65 and 79 years old with active or convalescent COVID-19. The chain links TRBV5-1 with TRBJ2-1; TRBD2 is perhaps the D gene, given 5 matching bases. The CDR3 reads CASSLEGDEQFF. Here is the DNA: TGCGCCAGCAGCTTGGAGGGAGATGAGCAGTTCTTC.